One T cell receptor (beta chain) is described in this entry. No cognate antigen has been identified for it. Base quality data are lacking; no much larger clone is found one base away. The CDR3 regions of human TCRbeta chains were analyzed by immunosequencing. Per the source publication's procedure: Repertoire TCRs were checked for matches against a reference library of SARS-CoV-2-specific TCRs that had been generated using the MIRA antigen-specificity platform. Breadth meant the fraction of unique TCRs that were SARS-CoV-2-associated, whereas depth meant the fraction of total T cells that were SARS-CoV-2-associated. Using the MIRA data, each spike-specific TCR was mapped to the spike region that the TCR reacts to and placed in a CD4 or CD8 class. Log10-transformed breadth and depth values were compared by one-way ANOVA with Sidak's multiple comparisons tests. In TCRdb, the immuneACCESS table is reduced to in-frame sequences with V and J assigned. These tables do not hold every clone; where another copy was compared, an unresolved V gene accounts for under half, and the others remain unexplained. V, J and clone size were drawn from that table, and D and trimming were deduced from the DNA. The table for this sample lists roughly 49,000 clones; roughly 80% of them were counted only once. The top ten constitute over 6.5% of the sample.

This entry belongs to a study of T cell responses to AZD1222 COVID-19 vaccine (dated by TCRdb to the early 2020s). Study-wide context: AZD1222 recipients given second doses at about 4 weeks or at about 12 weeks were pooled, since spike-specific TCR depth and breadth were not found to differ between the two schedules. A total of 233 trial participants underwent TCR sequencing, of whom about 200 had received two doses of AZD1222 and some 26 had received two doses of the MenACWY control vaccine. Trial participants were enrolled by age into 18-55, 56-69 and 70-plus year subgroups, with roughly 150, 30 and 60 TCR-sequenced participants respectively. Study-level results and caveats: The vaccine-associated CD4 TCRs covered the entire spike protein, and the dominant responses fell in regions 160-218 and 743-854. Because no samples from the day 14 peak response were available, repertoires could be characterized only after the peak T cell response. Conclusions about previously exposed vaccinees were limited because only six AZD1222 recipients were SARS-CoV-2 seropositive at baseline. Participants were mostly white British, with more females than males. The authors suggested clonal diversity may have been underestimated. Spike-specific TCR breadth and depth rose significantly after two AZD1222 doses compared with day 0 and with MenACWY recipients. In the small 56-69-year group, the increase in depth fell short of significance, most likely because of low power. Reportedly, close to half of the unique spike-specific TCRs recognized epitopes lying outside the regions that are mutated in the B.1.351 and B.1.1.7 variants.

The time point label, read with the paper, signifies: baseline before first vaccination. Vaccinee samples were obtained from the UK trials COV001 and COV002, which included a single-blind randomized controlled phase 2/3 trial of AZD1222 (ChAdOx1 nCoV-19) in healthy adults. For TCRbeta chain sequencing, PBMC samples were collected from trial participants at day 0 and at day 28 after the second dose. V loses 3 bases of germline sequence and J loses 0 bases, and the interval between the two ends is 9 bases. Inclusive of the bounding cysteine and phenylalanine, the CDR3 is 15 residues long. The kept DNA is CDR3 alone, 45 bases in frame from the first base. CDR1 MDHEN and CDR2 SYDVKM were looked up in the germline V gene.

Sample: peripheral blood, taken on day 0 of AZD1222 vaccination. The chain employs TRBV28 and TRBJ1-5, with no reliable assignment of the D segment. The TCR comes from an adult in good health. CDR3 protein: CASSFVGNSNQPQHF. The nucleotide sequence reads TGTGCCAGCAGTTTTGTCGGAAATAGCAATCAGCCCCAGCATTTT.